The 5 T cell receptor beta chains in this list originate from one sample, sequenced in a study of Tregs in tolerant kidney transplant recipients (dated by TCRdb to the late 2010s). This specimen's time point label, interpreted: blood sample drawn before combined kidney and bone marrow transplant. The library was built by means of the immunoSEQ multiplex PCR assay. What TCRdb holds here is the immuneACCESS table cut down to in-frame rearrangements. Part of the clones is not present; checked against another copy, under half of the missing clones reflect an unresolved V gene, and the others are unexplained. The sample table shows tens of thousands of clones, and less than 90% are seen once. The top ten hold roughly 0.4% of the sample. Sequencing was performed on CD4+ T cells from blood, taken before the transplant. Receptors were obtained from a human donor who received a combined kidney and bone marrow transplant.

This clone appeared once. This chain uses TRBV6-4 with TRBJ1-5; no clear D. Germline lookup yields CDR1 MRHNA and CDR2 SNTAGT. V lost 2 bases and J 2 bases, leaving 10 bases between the germline ends. CDR3 length: 15 amino acids. This CDR3 is CASSDGEQGNQPQHF. In DNA, the CDR3 is TGTGCCAGCAGTGACGGCGAGCAGGGCAATCAGCCCCAGCATTTT.

The chain is built from TRBV19 and TRBJ2-2, with 9 bases that match TRBD2. The CDR3 has 17 amino acids. Germline V gives CDR1 LNHDA, CDR2 SQIVND (reference sequence). J gave up 4 bases and V 1 base, and 7 bases lay outside the gene matches. For the CDR3, the DNA is TGTGCCAGTAGTATAGTGGTCCTAGCGGGAATCACCGGGGAGCTGTTTTTT. This gives the protein CASSIVVLAGITGELFF.

The V and J genes are TRBV7-8 and TRBJ2-3; 8 nucleotides align to TRBD2. CDR1 SGHVS and CDR2 FQNEAQ come from the germline V gene. V trimming: 2 bases; J trimming: 1 base; junction bases outside the gene matches: 14. This CDR3 has 19 amino acids. CDR3 DNA sequence: TGTGCCAGCAGCTTAAAAGCGGGAGTTCTTAGAAGGGGCACAGATACGCAGTATTTT. It codes for CASSLKAGVLRRGTDTQYF.

This chain links TRBV27 with TRBJ2-1, with 8 bases aligning to TRBD2. Unmatched junction bases numbered 3, after V lost 5 bases and J lost 0 bases. This CDR3 spans 15 amino acids. The V gene's germline CDR1 is MNHEY and CDR2 SMNVEV (reference sequence). The CDR3 nucleotides read TGTGCCAGCAGTCTACTAGCGGCCTCCTACAATGAGCAGTTCTTC. Its translation: CASSLLAASYNEQFF.

The rearrangement links TRBV19 to TRBJ2-3, with 9 bases identical to TRBD1. This CDR3 contains 14 residues. Germline CDR1 reads LNHDA; CDR2 reads SQIVND (reference sequence). Germline trimming cut 6 bases from V and 1 base from J; bases unmatched to any gene: 2. This CDR3 reads CASRGQGGTDTQYF. The CDR3, as DNA: TGTGCCAGTAGGGGACAGGGAGGCACAGATACGCAGTATTTT.